Listed below are T cell receptor beta chains from one sample, sequenced in a study of synovial regulatory T cells in juvenile arthritis. Profiled with immunoSEQ multiplex PCR; TCRdb holds only in-frame clones, not every one. This table lists 6,000 or so clones. The specimen was Treg cells from blood. All receptors come from a donor younger than 35 with juvenile idiopathic arthritis. CDR3s include the opening cysteine and the closing phenylalanine or tryptophan. Size is omitted from some rows. Given values are once, few, many or a class for expanded clones.

TRBV18	TRBJ2-5	.	CASSPRVETQYF
TRBV5-4	TRBJ2-5	.	CASSLDRGSSRETQYF
TRBV7-9	TRBJ2-1	.	CASSPPLIYNEQFF
TRBV6-5	TRBJ2-5	.	CASSSRRETQYF
TRBV27	TRBJ2-7	.	CASSPQAGHFYEQYF
TRBV19	TRBJ1-2	.	CASSQLIYYGYTF
TRBV7-2	TRBJ1-2	.	CASSLDRGYGYTF
TRBV27	TRBJ2-2	.	CASSWGRGGELFF
TRBV7-6	TRBJ1-2	medium-sized	CASSPGTGAGYTF
TRBV4-2	TRBJ1-2	.	CASSQGPLNYGYTF
TRBV11-3	TRBJ1-2	.	CASSSAGGRGYTF
TRBV19	TRBJ1-1	.	CASSPDPLGTEAFF
TRBV27	TRBJ2-3	.	CASSLNGFSTDTQYF
TRBV5-1	TRBJ2-2	.	CASTRPEDGSTGELFF
TRBV5-1	TRBJ1-5	.	CASSLDGPSQPQHF
TRBV9	TRBJ1-2	.	CASSATGGAPYGYTF
TRBV10-1	TRBJ1-1	.	CASSVTQNTEAFF
TRBV6-6	TRBJ2-7	medium-sized	CASRQGGYEQYF
TRBV6-1	TRBJ2-7	.	CASSDPGQGIDYEQYF
TRBV5-4	TRBJ2-3	.	CASSPDRGRPALDTQYF
TRBV28	TRBJ1-2	.	CASSLLGGSGYTF
TRBV6-1	TRBJ1-5	.	CASSAYRGNQPQHF
TRBV9	TRBJ2-3	.	CASSVGTSGRAGQYF
TRBV5-4	TRBJ2-3	.	CASSPRGGTDTQYF
TRBV13	TRBJ2-1	.	CASSPVWMGASYNEQFF
TRBV7-2	TRBJ2-5	.	CASSLVGTYQYF
TRBV7-9	TRBJ1-5	medium-sized	CASSFQSNQPQHF
TRBV18	TRBJ2-6	.	CASSPWTGTLSGANVLTF
TRBV6-5	TRBJ1-1	.	CASSSLLDTEAFF
TRBV5-1	TRBJ1-2	.	CASSGGQNYGYTF
TRBV18	TRBJ1-1	.	CASSLIRETEAFF
TRBV20-1	TRBJ2-5	.	CSGGAQETQYF
TRBV6-1	TRBJ1-4	.	CASSDTAGWGEKLFF
TRBV18	TRBJ2-7	.	CASSPRVQPYEQYF
TRBV28	TRBJ2-6	.	CASSTLGVSGANVLTF
TRBV5-6	TRBJ1-1	.	CASSWWGNTEAFF
TRBV7-2	TRBJ2-5	.	CASSFQGGPPYF
TRBV14	TRBJ1-2	.	CASSSSGTYGYTF
TRBV5-1	TRBJ1-2	.	CASSLGDRGDGYTF
TRBV28	TRBJ2-1	.	CASLTGTGGLGEQFF
TRBV27	TRBJ2-1	.	CASSRPSASYNEQFF
TRBV5-1	TRBJ1-3	.	CASSWDVPSGNTIYF
TRBV10-3	TRBJ2-7	.	CAISRTGGGFDEQYF
TRBV23-1	TRBJ1-1	.	CASSQRQGADTEAFF
TRBV20-1	TRBJ2-5	.	CSVKGSETQYF
TRBV28	TRBJ2-7	.	CASRPPTPLYEQYF
TRBV5-1	TRBJ1-2	.	CASSLAGRGQSNDYGYTF
TRBV5-6	TRBJ1-1	.	CASSRDATGRMGAFF
TRBV11-1	TRBJ2-7	.	CASSLVGVPSYEQYF
TRBV18	TRBJ2-3	.	CASSPQFPAVDADTQYF
TRBV7-2	TRBJ1-6	.	CASSLGPPSWSPLHF
TRBV6-5	TRBJ2-5	.	CASSYVGRAKETQYF
TRBV9	TRBJ2-7	.	CASSPVREGYEQYF
TRBV2	TRBJ1-2	medium-sized	CASIRTGSYGYTF
TRBV18	TRBJ2-5	.	CASSTHRGETQYF
TRBV7-8	TRBJ1-6	.	CASSFRTGGRGSYNSPLHF
TRBV5-1	TRBJ2-1	.	CASSLGKPGRHEQFF